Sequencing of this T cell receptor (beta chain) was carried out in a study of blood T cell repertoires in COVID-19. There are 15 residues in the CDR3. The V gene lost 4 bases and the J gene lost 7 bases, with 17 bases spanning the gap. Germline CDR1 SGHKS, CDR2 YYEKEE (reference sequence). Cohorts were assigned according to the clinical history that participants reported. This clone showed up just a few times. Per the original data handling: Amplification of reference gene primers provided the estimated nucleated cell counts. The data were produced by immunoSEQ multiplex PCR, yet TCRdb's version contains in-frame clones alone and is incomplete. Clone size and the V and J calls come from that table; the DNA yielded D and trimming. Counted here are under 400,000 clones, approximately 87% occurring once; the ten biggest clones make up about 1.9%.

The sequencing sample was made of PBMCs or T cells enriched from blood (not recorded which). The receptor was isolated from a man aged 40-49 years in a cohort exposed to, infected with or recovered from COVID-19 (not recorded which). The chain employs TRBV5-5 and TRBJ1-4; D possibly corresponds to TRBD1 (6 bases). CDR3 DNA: TGTGCCAGCAGCACTGGACAGCAAAACTTTGAAAAACTGTTTTTT. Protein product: CASSTGQQNFEKLFF.